This T cell receptor (beta chain) was observed in a study of T cell responses to AZD1222 COVID-19 vaccine. Profiled with immunoSEQ multiplex PCR; TCRdb holds only in-frame clones, not every one. The sample consists of 50,000 to 65,000 clones, 70% to 90% of them appearing once. V shed 3 bases and J shed 5 bases, with 18 bases lying between them. The CDR3 has 16 residues. Per the germline V gene, CDR1 is SGDLS and CDR2 is YYNGEE. This clone was picked up one time. Antigen: not known. The study's findings and limits: At 160-218 and 743-854, vaccine-associated CD4 TCRs were dominant, and they spanned spike. Per reports, nearly half of all spike-specific TCRs target regions that are unmutated in variants. White British donors predominated, females outnumbered males, and clonal diversity was possibly underestimated.

The chain is built from TRBV9 and TRBJ2-1, with D perhaps TRBD1 or TRBD2 (6 bases each). The starting material was peripheral blood, obtained on day 0 of AZD1222 vaccination. This TCR derives from an adult in good health. The CDR3: CASSATGASWNNEQFF. The CDR3 region has the DNA TGTGCCAGCAGCGCGACGGGGGCTTCTTGGAACAATGAGCAGTTCTTC. Full variable domain (rest looked up from reference TRBV9 and TRBJ2-1): DSGVTQTPKHLITATGQRVTLRCSPRSGDLSVYWYQQSLDQGLQFLIQYYNGEERAKGNILERFSAQQFPDLHSELNLSSLELGDSALYFCASSATGASWNNEQFFGPGTRLTVL.